These T cell receptor beta chains were read from a single sample in a study of T cells after yellow fever vaccination. TCRdb analysed the 5' RACE reads with MiXCR anew, one entry per CDR3 protein. Of about 260,000 distinct CDR3 sequences in the sample, 13% were seen once. Specimen: CD4+ T cells sorted from PBMCs, collected 45 days after the yellow fever booster vaccination. These TCRs come from a man aged 25-45 years who received the YFV17D yellow fever vaccine. The conserved cysteine and the conserved F or W are not part of the CDR3 here. A D gene is named only where the DNA matches it firmly.

v_call,cdr3_length,d_call,cdr3_aa
TRBV7-8,14,TRBD1,ASSLGWDRVTDTQY
TRBV5-1,13,NA,ASSFDRSYSYEQY
TRBV3-1,14,NA,ASSQVGGGGTDTQY
TRBV4-3,14,TRBD2,ASSQGRLAGGHEQF
TRBV20-1,13,NA,SAKAMGGYQETQY
TRBV5-8,12,NA,ASSLFVEGEAQY
TRBV20-1,13,TRBD2,SASSAGGGSYEQY
TRBV7-2,9,NA,ASSLVGELF
TRBV7-2,13,TRBD1,ASSLGDRDADTQY
TRBV18,14,NA,ASSPQAPSSYNEQF
TRBV20-1,10,NA,SATRTGYEQY
TRBV11-2,16,TRBD2,ASSYGMLLAGVGETQY
TRBV10-3,14,TRBD2,AISEYLAGVGNEQF
TRBV6-2/TRBV6-3,11,NA,ASSFTGSRELF
TRBV12-3/TRBV12-4,12,TRBD1,ASSRDRGIQPQH
TRBV25-1,12,TRBD1,ASRDGQGTDTQY
TRBV27,13,NA,ASSLFSIPHSTQH
TRBV29-1,12,NA,SVEVAGRYTEAF
TRBV24-1,14,TRBD1,ATSDFRQGNSGELF
TRBV6-5,15,NA,ASSYSPRISRGSPLH
TRBV6-1,12,NA,ASRGGQGGNEQY
TRBV20-1,11,TRBD1,SASRGQAGELF
TRBV5-1,13,TRBD1,ASSTGQGADTEAF
TRBV28,10,NA,ASSTPTGELF
TRBV6-1,14,NA,ASSGFDPRAQETQY